The T cell receptor (beta chain) under discussion was sequenced for a study of PD-L1 blockade in urothelial cancer (dated by TCRdb to the late 2010s). Study-level background: All patients started therapy in the mid-2010s and received atezolizumab 1,200 mg intravenously every 3 weeks. About nine tenths of the roughly 29 patients were identified as males with urothelial cancer of bladder origin, and a prior smoking history was reported by 18 of 29 patients. An ECOG performance status of 0 or 1 was recorded for the patients, and 0 to 3 prior chemotherapy regimens had been received by the patients. Blood samples were analyzed 3 weeks after the start of treatment (second dose) and 6 weeks after the start of treatment. Blood samples gave median yields of 141,255 T cells and tens of thousands of unique TCRs, along with a median clonality of about 0.084. An exploratory multi-omic analysis was conducted of the somatic, immune and clinical correlates of response to PD-L1 blockade with atezolizumab in urothelial cancer. Pretreatment tumor samples, along with matched peripheral blood collected serially before and after atezolizumab treatment, underwent TCR sequencing. Durable clinical benefit meant progression-free survival longer than 6 months, and TCR features were also tested against progression-free and overall survival. In the same patients who had TCR sequencing, pretreatment tumors also underwent whole exome sequencing and RNA sequencing. Durable clinical benefit was achieved by nine patients but not by the remaining 20. Pretreatment blood TCR-seq was available for fewer than 30 patients, at least one posttreatment blood collection was obtained for around 24 patients, and tumor TCR-seq was available for around 24 patients.

This clone was counted once. Its antigen is still unknown. Nothing much larger sits one base from this clone, and base qualities are not available. To estimate absolute template abundance from read counts, synthetic TCR analog templates were spiked into each PCR. Using the immunoSEQ assay, TCRbeta CDR3 regions were amplified from genomic DNA with bias-controlled V and J gene primers. Sequencing of rearranged TCRbeta segments was done at approximately 20X coverage. The authors processed their data as follows. Clustering was used to correct sequencing errors, and CDR3s were annotated against IMGT to assign V, D and J genes. Downstream analyses used only productive TCRbeta rearrangements, leaving out any out-of-frame or stop-codon sequences. Clonality was calculated as one minus the Shannon entropy normalized by the log of the number of unique productive sequences. Fisher's exact test with Benjamini-Hochberg correction, using a cutoff of adjusted p below 0.01, was how clones that differed between time points or between blood and tumor were identified. TCRdb holds this immuneACCESS table with in-frame rearrangements only. Some clones are missing; in checked studies, unresolved V genes explain under half, and the rest has no known cause. D and trimming come from the DNA, and the V and J calls and clone size come from that table. Across this sample there are about 38,000 clones, with approximately 86% seen only once. Roughly a quarter of the sample lies in the top ten.

Explained via the paper, the time point label denotes: peripheral blood 6 weeks after treatment start. The cohort included under 35 patients with locally advanced or metastatic urothelial carcinoma who were treated at Memorial Sloan Kettering on a trial protocol. Peripheral blood mononuclear cells were collected from each patient pretreatment and during treatment, giving between 1 and 8 total time points per patient. The Qiagen DNeasy Blood extraction kit was used to purify genomic DNA from total PBMCs and from tumor samples. Collected pretreatment and during treatment, PBMCs were isolated and stored as previously described. Based on the germline V gene (reference sequence), the CDR1 and CDR2 sequences are LNHDA and SQIVND. CDR3 length: 13 amino acids, cysteine to phenylalanine. CDR3 DNA only is kept here, 39 bases in frame from base 1. Trimming accounts for 4 bases at V and 9 bases at J, while the number of junction bases matched to no gene is 6.

Results and caveats for the whole study, not just this receptor: Because of the small sample size (n ≈ 29) and the many exploratory analyses performed, the results are intended to be regarded as hypothesis-generating. Among patients with durable benefit, tumor-associated TCR clones showed greater expansion in peripheral blood 3 weeks after treatment started (n of about 20, p = 0.022). A pretreatment peripheral blood TCR clonality below the median was linked to improved progression-free and overall survival.

Sequences were derived from PBMCs, sampled around atezolizumab (anti-PD-L1) treatment. The receptor's source is a man aged 55 to 70 with urothelial cancer. The rearranged segments are TRBV19 and TRBJ2-3; 8 junctional bases match TRBD2. The DNA sequence follows: TGTGCCAGTAGTAGTGGGTCTAGCGGGACGCAGTATTTT. Its translation is CASSSGSSGTQYF.